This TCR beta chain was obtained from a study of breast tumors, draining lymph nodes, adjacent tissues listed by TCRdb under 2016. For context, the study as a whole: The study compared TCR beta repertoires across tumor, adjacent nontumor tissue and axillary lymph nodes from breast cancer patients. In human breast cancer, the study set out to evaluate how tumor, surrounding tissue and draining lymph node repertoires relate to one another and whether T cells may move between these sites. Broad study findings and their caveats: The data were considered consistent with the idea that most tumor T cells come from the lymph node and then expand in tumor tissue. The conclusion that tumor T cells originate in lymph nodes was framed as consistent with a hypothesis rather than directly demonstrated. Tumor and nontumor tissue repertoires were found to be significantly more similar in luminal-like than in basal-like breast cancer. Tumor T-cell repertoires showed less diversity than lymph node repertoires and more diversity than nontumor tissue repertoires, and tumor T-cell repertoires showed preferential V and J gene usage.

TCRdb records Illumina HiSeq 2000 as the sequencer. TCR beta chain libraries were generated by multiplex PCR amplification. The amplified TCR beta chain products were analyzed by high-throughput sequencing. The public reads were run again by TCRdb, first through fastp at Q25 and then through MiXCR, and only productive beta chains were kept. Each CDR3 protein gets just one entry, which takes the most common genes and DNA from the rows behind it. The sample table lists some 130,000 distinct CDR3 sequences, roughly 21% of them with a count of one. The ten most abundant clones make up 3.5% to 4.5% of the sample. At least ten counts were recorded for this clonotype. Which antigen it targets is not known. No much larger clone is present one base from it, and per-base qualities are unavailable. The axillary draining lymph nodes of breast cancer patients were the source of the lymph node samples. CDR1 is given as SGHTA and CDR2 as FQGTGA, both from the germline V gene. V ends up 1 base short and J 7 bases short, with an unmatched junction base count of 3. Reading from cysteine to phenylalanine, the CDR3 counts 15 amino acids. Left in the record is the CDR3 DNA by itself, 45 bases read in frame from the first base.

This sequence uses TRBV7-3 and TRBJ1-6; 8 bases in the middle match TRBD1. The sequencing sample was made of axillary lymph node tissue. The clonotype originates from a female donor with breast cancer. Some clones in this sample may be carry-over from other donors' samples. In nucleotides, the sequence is TGTGCCAGCAGCTTAAATGCAGGGGGCAATTCACCCCTCCACTTT. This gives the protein CASSLNAGGNSPLHF. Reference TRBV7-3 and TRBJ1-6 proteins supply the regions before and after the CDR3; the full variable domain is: GAGVSQTPSNKVTEKGKYVELRCDPISGHTALYWYRQSLGQGPEFLIYFQGTGAADDSGLPNDRFFAVRPEGSVSTLKIQRTERGDSAVYLCASSLNAGGNSPLHFGNGTRLTVT.